This T cell receptor (beta chain) was sequenced in a study of blood T cell repertoires in COVID-19. For the study at large: From T cells, B-cell-depleted T cells, or PBMCs came the material, which was cDNA or gDNA.

Germline values: CDR1 SGHVS, CDR2 FNYEAQ. Trimming removed 0 bases from V and 10 bases from J, with 12 bases in between. The CDR3 consists of 14 residues. Produced via immunoSEQ multiplex PCR; TCRdb's table is partial and in-frame only. The sample lists a few hundred thousand clones; approximately 80% were seen once. V and J are TRBV7-6 and TRBJ1-4; D possibly corresponds to TRBD1 (5 bases). Sequenced: PBMCs or T cells enriched from blood (not recorded which). The TCR comes from a man between 25 and 39 years old with acute COVID-19. Here the CDR3 reads CASSLASGGGKLFF. The CDR3 nucleotides read TGTGCCAGCAGCTTAGCGTCCGGGGGAGGAAAACTGTTTTTT.